This TCR beta chain came from a study of low-dose radiotherapy and immunotherapy resistance in tumors. Looking at the study overall: Cohort 1 patients were irradiated with 0.5 Gy fractions every 2 weeks to 6.5 Gy total. Participants in Cohort 2 were given 1 Gy per fraction every two weeks, for 13 Gy over 26 weeks.

TRAV- and TRBV-specific primers were used for first-strand cDNA, which covered alpha and beta chains. The authors ran 15 to 20 PCR cycles to amplify TCRs with a constant-region primer and V-primer adapter. TCRdb reprocessed the reads with MiXCR, giving one entry per CDR3 protein. The sample records 75,000 to 95,000 distinct CDR3 sequences, approximately 19% being singletons. Sample time point: before trial treatment. Treatment of the donors consisted of nivolumab and ipilimumab (plus aspirin, low-dose cyclophosphamide and low-dose radiotherapy). The presence of advanced solid tumors lacking tumor-infiltrating lymphocytes characterized eligible patients. The germline V gene encodes CDR1 GTSNPN and CDR2 SVGIG (reference sequence). The V gene end was trimmed by 4 bases and the J gene end by 4 bases; junction bases not matched to a gene: 7. CDR3 length: 14 amino acids. Many counts were recorded for this clonotype.

The source was PBMCs, collected before treatment. The V call is TRBV30, the J call TRBJ1-5, with 7 positions matching TRBD1. The source of this sequence is a male donor with prostate cancer. Here the CDR3 reads CAWTIAGGNQPQHF. The CDR3 DNA reads TGTGCCTGGACCATTGCAGGGGGGAATCAGCCCCAGCATTTT.